This T cell receptor beta chain was identified in a study of T cell repertoires in cytomegalovirus infection. Turning to the study itself: Public TCR beta signatures provided an indication of both CMV infection and a matching HLA type.

One entry per CDR3 protein, called by TCRdb with MiXCR from the reads. The data contain 500,000 to 600,000 distinct CDR3 sequences, 16% of them singletons. Findings and caveats of the study: The cumulative frequency of public TCR beta families distinguished individuals who carried CMV together with the relevant HLA. Clonotype analysis showed dominance of the ex vivo response by HLA-C-restricted CMV-specific TCR beta clonotypes.

Comment on this clonotype: The antigen remains undetermined. A much more abundant neighbour one base away suggests this may be a read error.

V lost 5 bases to trimming and J lost 4 bases; unmatched junction nucleotides: 11. The CDR3 is made up of 16 amino acids. Germline CDR1 and CDR2: SEHNR and FQNEAQ (reference sequence). This chain uses TRBV7-9 with TRBJ2-1; 7 nucleotides match TRBD2. The receptor's source is a human donor in good health (CMV status not recorded). Some clones in this sample may be carry-over from other donors' samples. The sample consisted of CD8+ T cells from PBMCs. The CDR3 protein is CASSPRVSGVYNEQFF. DNA for the CDR3: TGTGCCAGCAGCCCCCGGGTGAGCGGGGTTTACAATGAGCAGTTCTTC. The full variable domain, rest sourced from reference TRBV7-9 and TRBJ2-1, is DTGVSQNPRHKITKRGQNVTFRCDPISEHNRLYWYRQTLGQGPEFLTYFQNEAQLEKSRLLSDRFSAERPKGSFSTLEIQRTEQGDSAMYLCASSPRVSGVYNEQFFGPGTRLTVL.